These 17 T cell receptor beta chains were sequenced from one sample in a study of T cells after yellow fever vaccination. One entry per CDR3 protein, called by TCRdb with MiXCR from the 5' RACE reads. Among a few hundred thousand distinct CDR3 sequences listed, approximately 8% were seen once. Sequences were derived from CD4+ T cells sorted from PBMCs, sampled 5 days after the yellow fever booster vaccination. These receptors were taken from a man aged 18 to 29 who received the YFV17D yellow fever vaccine.

This clonotype was picked up many times. This chain uses TRBV9 with TRBJ1-3; D unresolved. The CDR3 is 15 amino acids. Per germline, CDR1 SGDLS and CDR2 YYNGEE. The ends were cut back, 0 bases at V and 0 bases at J, with 7 bases in the middle. CDR3 coding DNA: TGTGCCAGCAGCGTAGCCCCAAGCTCTGGAAACACCATATATTTT. Translation: CASSVAPSSGNTIYF.

This clonotype was seen a handful of times. The chain couples TRBV4-2 to TRBJ2-1, with 9 bases matching TRBD1. In germline, CDR1 is LGHNA, CDR2 YNFKEQ. After removal of 4 bases from V and 6 bases from J, the junction contained 10 bases not matched to a gene. This CDR3 contains 16 residues. The DNA for the CDR3 is TGTGCCAGCAGCCTAACATGGGGACAGGGTTTCAATGAGCAGTTCTTC. As protein: CASSLTWGQGFNEQFF.

This clonotype showed up just a few times. This rearrangement joins TRBV6-5 to TRBJ1-6; TRBD1 agrees at 7 bases. CDR3 size: 16 residues. Germline V gene sequence: CDR1 MNHEY, CDR2 SVGAGI. V lost 2 bases to trimming and J lost 11 bases; unmatched junction nucleotides: 12. This CDR3 is CASSYEGANGLTPLHF. In DNA, the CDR3 is TGTGCCAGCAGTTACGAGGGGGCCAACGGATTAACACCCCTCCACTTT.

Only a few counts were recorded for this clonotype. The CDR3 region is CASRNLRAGGVYEQYV. The CDR3 DNA reads TGTGCCAGCAGAAACCTGAGGGCAGGGGGCGTCTACGAGCAGTACGTC. This chain uses TRBV9 with TRBJ2-7; 8 nucleotides agree with TRBD1. The CDR3 spans 16 residues. The trim removed 5 bases at V and 3 bases at J, leaving 13 bases unmatched. From germline, CDR1 is SGDLS and CDR2 YYNGEE.

This clonotype has a handful of counts. The chain uses TRBV24-1 and TRBJ2-1, with 10 bases aligning to TRBD1. Germline CDR1 KGHDR, CDR2 SFDVKD. The CDR3 contains 16 residues. Germline trimming cut 4 bases from V and 7 bases from J; bases unmatched to any gene: 9. CDR3 in amino acids: CATSDNRDRGDNEQFF. The DNA for the CDR3 is TGTGCCACCAGTGACAACCGGGACAGGGGCGATAATGAGCAGTTCTTC.

This clonotype occurred many times. V usage is TRBV9 and J usage is TRBJ1-1; D unclear. Germline CDR1 reads SGDLS; CDR2 reads YYNGEE. V lost 4 bases to trimming and J lost 2 bases, with 12 bases between them. The CDR3 totals 14 residues. This CDR3 is CASSPRPDNTEAFF. The DNA of the CDR3 is TGTGCCAGCAGCCCGCGACCGGACAACACTGAAGCTTTCTTT.

The rearrangement links TRBV4-3 to TRBJ2-3; 9 bases are a match to TRBD2. J was trimmed by 9 bases and V by 0 bases; bases with no gene match: 7. From germline, CDR1 is LGHNA and CDR2 YSLEER. The CDR3 contains 15 residues. CDR3 region: CASSQDGTSYFTQYF. The DNA for the CDR3 is TGCGCCAGCAGCCAAGACGGGACTAGCTATTTCACGCAGTATTTT.

This clonotype was found a few times. The CDR3 DNA reads TGTGCCAGCTCACGGGACCTTCAGAACACTGAAGCTTTCTTT. Translating gives CASSRDLQNTEAFF. The J gene is TRBJ1-1, the V gene TRBV18; TRBD1 is a possible D gene (5 bases). Trimming removed 4 bases from V and 1 base from J, with 10 bases in between. The CDR3 is 14 residues long. CDR1 and CDR2 from the germline V gene are KGHSH and LQKENI.

This clonotype was seen more than once but under ten times. V usage is TRBV5-1 and J usage is TRBJ2-3; 8 positions agree with TRBD2. Germline CDR1 SGHRS, CDR2 YFSETQ. The CDR3 is 14 amino acids. V was clipped by 7 bases and J by 1 base; unmatched bases: 5. The CDR3 is CASHPGGGTDTQYF. In DNA form, the CDR3 reads TGCGCCAGCCATCCCGGGGGGGGCACAGATACGCAGTATTTT.

This clonotype was picked up a small number of times. V and J are TRBV18 and TRBJ1-2, with 10 bases that match TRBD1. The germline CDR1 and CDR2 sequences are KGHSH and LQKENI. This CDR3 is built from 12 residues. V was pared by 5 bases and J by 12 bases, with 6 bases of the junction left unmatched. Here the CDR3 DNA reads TGTGCCAGCTCAACAGACAGGGGGCCGAACACCTTC. Translating gives CASSTDRGPNTF.

The chain employs TRBV7-3 and TRBJ2-1, with D perhaps TRBD1 (6 bases). The CDR3 length is 15 residues. With 0 bases removed from V and 6 bases from J, the gap between germline ends came to 12 bases. CDR1 SGHTA and CDR2 FQGTGA come from the germline V gene. The CDR3 sequence: CASSLTPGTINEQFF. The CDR3 coding sequence is TGTGCCAGCAGCTTAACCCCCGGGACAATCAATGAGCAGTTCTTC.

The table lists this clonotype with many counts. In nucleotides, the CDR3 is TGTGCCAGCAGCCACTCGGACAGGAGTGCCGGGGAGCTGTTTTTT. This sequence encodes CASSHSDRSAGELFF. The chain is built from TRBV3-1 and TRBJ2-2; 7 positions agree with TRBD1. J lost 6 bases, V lost 3 bases, and 7 bases had no gene match. This CDR3 has 15 residues. Per the germline V gene, CDR1 is LGHDT and CDR2 is YNNKEL (reference sequence).

This clonotype has a handful of counts. The CDR3 sequence: CSARGQGGQPQHF. For the CDR3, the DNA is TGCAGTGCTAGGGGCCAGGGTGGTCAGCCCCAGCATTTT. V usage is TRBV20-1 and J usage is TRBJ1-5; possibly TRBD1 for D (5 bases). V was shortened by 3 bases and J by 6 bases, with 12 bases between the two germline ends. The CDR3 spans 13 residues. CDR1 is DFQATT and CDR2 is SNEGSKA in the germline V gene (reference sequence).

This clonotype came up a few times. The gene calls are TRBV7-2 and TRBJ1-1; no clear D gene. The germline CDR1 and CDR2 sequences are SGHTA and FQGNSA. V lost 7 bases to trimming and J lost 4 bases, with 7 bases between them. The CDR3 has 11 amino acids. The CDR3 protein is CASKGSTEAFF. Here the CDR3 DNA reads TGTGCCAGCAAGGGTAGCACTGAAGCTTTCTTT.

In its sample, this clonotype was seen many times. The chain joins TRBV7-2 to TRBJ2-5; D assignment may be TRBD1 or TRBD2 (5 bases each). CDR1 is SGHTA and CDR2 is FQGNSA in the germline V gene. The V and J ends lost 5 bases and 4 bases respectively, with 17 bases between them. This CDR3 is built from 15 residues. CDR3 in amino acids: CASSRTGTPGETQYF. The DNA of the CDR3 is TGTGCCAGCAGCCGAACCGGGACCCCGGGAGAGACCCAGTACTTC.

Many counts were recorded for this clonotype. This rearrangement joins TRBV9 to TRBJ2-5; the match to TRBD2 covers 13 bases. The CDR3 spans 16 residues. The V gene's germline CDR1 is SGDLS and CDR2 YYNGEE. V shed 3 bases, J shed 5 bases, and the junction held 7 bases outside the gene matches. The CDR3 nucleotides are TGTGCCAGCAGCGGGCCGGGACTAGCGGGAACGGAGACCCAGTACTTC. Its protein is CASSGPGLAGTETQYF. The entire variable domain, with the rest obtained from reference TRBV9 and TRBJ2-5, is as follows: DSGVTQTPKHLITATGQRVTLRCSPRSGDLSVYWYQQSLDQGLQFLIQYYNGEERAKGNILERFSAQQFPDLHSELNLSSLELGDSALYFCASSGPGLAGTETQYFGPGTRLLVL.

The chain joins TRBV6-6 to TRBJ1-2, with 9 bases fitting TRBD1. Germline V lookup: CDR1 MNHNY, CDR2 SVGAGI (reference sequence). With V trimmed by 6 bases and J by 6 bases, 8 bases remained unmatched. The length of the CDR3 is 14 residues. CDR3 sequence (DNA): TGTGCCAGCAGCCTCGGGACAGGGTACGATGGCTACACCTTC. Protein product: CASSLGTGYDGYTF.